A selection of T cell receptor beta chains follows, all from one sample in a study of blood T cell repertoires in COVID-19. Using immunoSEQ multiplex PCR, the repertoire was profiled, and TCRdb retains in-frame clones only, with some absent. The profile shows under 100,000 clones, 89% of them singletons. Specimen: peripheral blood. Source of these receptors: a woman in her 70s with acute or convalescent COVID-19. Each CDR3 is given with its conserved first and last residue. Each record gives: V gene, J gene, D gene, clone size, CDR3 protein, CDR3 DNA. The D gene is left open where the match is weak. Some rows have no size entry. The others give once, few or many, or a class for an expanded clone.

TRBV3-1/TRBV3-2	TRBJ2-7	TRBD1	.	CASSQGKGASYEQYF	TGTGCCAGCAGCCAAGGGAAGGGGGCTTCCTACGAGCAGTACTTC
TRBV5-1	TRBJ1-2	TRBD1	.	CASTADRRAGYTF	TGCGCCAGCACCGCGGACAGGAGGGCTGGCTACACCTTC
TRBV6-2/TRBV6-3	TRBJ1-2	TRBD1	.	CASSLDRGNYGYTF	TGTGCCAGCAGCCTGGACAGGGGTAACTATGGCTACACCTTC
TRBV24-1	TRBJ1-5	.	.	CATSDQNDQPQHF	TGTGCCACCAGTGATCAGAATGATCAGCCCCAGCATTTT
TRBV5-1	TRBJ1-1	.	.	CASSWALNTEAFF	TGCGCCAGCAGCTGGGCCTTGAACACTGAAGCTTTCTTT
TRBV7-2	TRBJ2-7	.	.	CASSLLGNYEQYF	TGTGCCAGCAGCTTACTCGGGAACTACGAGCAGTACTTC
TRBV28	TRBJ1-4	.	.	CASSFVQGFVKLFF	TGTGCCAGCAGTTTTGTACAGGGTTTCGTAAAACTGTTTTTT
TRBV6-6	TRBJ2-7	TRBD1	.	CASLYPTGGRYEQYF	TGTGCCAGCCTCTACCCGACAGGGGGCAGGTACGAGCAGTACTTC
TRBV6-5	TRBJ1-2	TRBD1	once	CASRGQGRGYTF	TGTGCCAGCAGGGGACAGGGACGTGGCTACACCTTC
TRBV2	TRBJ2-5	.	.	CASSERGYQETQYF	TGTGCCAGCAGTGAACGGGGTTACCAAGAGACCCAGTACTTC
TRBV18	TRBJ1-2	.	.	CASSPNYGEGYTF	TGTGCCAGCTCACCAAACTACGGTGAGGGCTACACCTTC
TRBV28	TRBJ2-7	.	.	CASSLQGPYEQYF	TGTGCCAGCAGTTTACAGGGCCCCTACGAGCAGTACTTC
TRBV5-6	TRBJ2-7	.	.	CASSLELQGPYEQYF	TGTGCCAGCAGCTTGGAGTTGCAGGGGCCCTACGAGCAGTACTTC
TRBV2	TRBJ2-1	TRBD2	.	CASTGTSGRNEQFF	TGTGCCAGCACCGGGACTAGCGGGAGGAATGAGCAGTTCTTC
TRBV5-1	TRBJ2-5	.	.	CASSSTIGQETQYF	TGCGCCAGCAGCTCCACTATCGGACAAGAGACCCAGTACTTC
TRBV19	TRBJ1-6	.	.	CASRGGVYSPLHF	TGTGCCAGTAGAGGGGGAGTTTATTCACCCCTCCACTTT
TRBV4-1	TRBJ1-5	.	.	CASSPFSKGNQPQHF	TGCGCCAGCAGCCCCTTTAGTAAGGGGAATCAGCCCCAGCATTTT
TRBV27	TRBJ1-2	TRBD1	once	CASSPWTGGAKGYTF	TGTGCCAGCAGTCCCTGGACAGGGGGCGCTAAGGGCTACACCTTC
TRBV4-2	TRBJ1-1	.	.	CASSGLSTGPHTEAFF	TGTGCCAGCAGCGGCCTTAGCACAGGGCCCCACACTGAAGCTTTCTTT
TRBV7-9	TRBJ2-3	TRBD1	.	CATPGTDLTDTQYF	TGTGCCACCCCGGGGACAGACCTCACAGATACGCAGTATTTT
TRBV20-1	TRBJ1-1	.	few	CSASGHSSNTEAFF	TGCAGTGCTAGTGGACACAGCTCGAACACTGAAGCTTTCTTT
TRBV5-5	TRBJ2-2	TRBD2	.	CASSSSSGRTGELFF	TGTGCCAGCAGCTCCTCTAGCGGGCGCACCGGGGAGCTGTTTTTT
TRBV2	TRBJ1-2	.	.	CASSEGDSLYGYTF	TGTGCCAGCAGTGAAGGAGACAGCCTATATGGCTACACCTTC